This entry features one TCR beta chain sequence. Its antigen remains unknown. Deletions cut 5 bases from V and 5 bases from J, with 11 bases between. The CDR3 sequence is 13 residues long. This sample is part of a study of identical twins. Using its own MiXCR run on the 5' RACE reads, TCRdb lists one record per CDR3 protein. The data hold 1.5 million to 2 million distinct CDR3 sequences, with around a third observed a single time. Study observations and caveats: Fewer insertions characterized abundant cord blood beta clonotypes, whereas memory repertoires showed none.

The receptor's source is a newborn girl in good health. The V gene is TRBV12-3 or TRBV12-4, the J gene TRBJ2-3; D is unresolved. Material: cord blood. The CDR3 DNA reads as TGTGCCAGCAGTCTATTAAAGAAAGATACGCAGTATTTT. This codes for CASSLLKKDTQYF.